This note documents a single TCR beta chain sequence. Its antigen is not known. V shed 6 bases and J 1 base; nucleotides not matched to a gene: 10. This CDR3 is built from 18 residues. Looked up from germline, CDR1 is MDHEN and CDR2 is SYDVKM. The data belong to a study of T cell responses to AZD1222 COVID-19 vaccine. Study findings and constraints: Reports indicate that nearly half of spike-specific TCRs are directed at unmutated variant regions. At study baseline, merely over 5 AZD1222 recipients were seropositive.

Method: immunoSEQ multiplex PCR; TCRdb's copy keeps in-frame clones and lacks some. The sample has tens of thousands of clones; around 91% are singletons. The TCR sequence derives from an adult in good health. The chain links TRBV28 to TRBJ2-5; the match to TRBD2 covers 14 bases. Sequencing was performed on peripheral blood, taken on day 0 of AZD1222 vaccination. CDR3 protein: CASSRGLAGVGAQETQYF. CDR3 DNA: TGTGCCAGCAGCCGGGGACTAGCGGGAGTAGGGGCCCAAGAGACCCAGTACTTC.